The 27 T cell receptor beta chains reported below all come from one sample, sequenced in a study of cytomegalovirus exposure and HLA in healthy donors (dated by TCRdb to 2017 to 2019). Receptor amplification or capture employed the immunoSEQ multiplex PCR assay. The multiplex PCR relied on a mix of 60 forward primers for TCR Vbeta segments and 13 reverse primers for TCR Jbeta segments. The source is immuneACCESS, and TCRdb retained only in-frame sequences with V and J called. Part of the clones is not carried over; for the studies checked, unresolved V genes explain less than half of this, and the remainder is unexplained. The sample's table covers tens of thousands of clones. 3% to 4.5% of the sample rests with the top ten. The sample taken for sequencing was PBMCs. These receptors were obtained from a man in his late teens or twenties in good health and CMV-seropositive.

CDR3 in amino acids: CASSLGAGGGTEAFF. For the CDR3, the DNA is TGTGCCAGCAGCTTAGGGGCAGGGGGTGGGACTGAAGCTTTCTTT. The chain joins TRBV13 to TRBJ1-1; TRBD1 agrees at 7 bases. Trimming took 0 bases from V and 5 from J; bases not matched to a gene: 6. CDR1 PRHDT and CDR2 FYEKMQ come from the germline V gene (reference sequence). This CDR3 has 15 amino acids.

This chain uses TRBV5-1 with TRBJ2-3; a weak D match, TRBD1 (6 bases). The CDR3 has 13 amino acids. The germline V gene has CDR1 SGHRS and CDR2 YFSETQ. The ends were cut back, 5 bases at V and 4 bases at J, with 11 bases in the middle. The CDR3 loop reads CASRDSVSDTQYF. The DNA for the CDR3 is TGCGCCAGCAGGGACAGTGTGTCAGATACGCAGTATTTT.

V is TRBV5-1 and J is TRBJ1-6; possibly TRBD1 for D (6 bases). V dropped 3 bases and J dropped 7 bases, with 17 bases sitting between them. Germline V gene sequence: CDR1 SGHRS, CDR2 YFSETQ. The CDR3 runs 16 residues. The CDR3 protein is CASSSAGAAPNSPLHF. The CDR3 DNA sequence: TGCGCCAGCAGCTCCGCGGGGGCAGCTCCAAATTCACCCCTCCACTTT.

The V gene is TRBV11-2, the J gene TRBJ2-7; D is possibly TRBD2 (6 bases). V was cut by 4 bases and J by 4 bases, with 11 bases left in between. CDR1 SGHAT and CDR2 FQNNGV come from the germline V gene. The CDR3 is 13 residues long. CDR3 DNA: TGTGCCAGCAGCTGGGACTTTGTATACGAGCAGTACTTC. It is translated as CASSWDFVYEQYF.

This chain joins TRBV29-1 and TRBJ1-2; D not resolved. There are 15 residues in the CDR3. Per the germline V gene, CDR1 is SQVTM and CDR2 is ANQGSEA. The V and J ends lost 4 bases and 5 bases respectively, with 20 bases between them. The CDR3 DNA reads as TGCAGCGTTGCCCCTCGCCTGCGGGCTGAGTATGGCTACACCTTC. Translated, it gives CSVAPRLRAEYGYTF.

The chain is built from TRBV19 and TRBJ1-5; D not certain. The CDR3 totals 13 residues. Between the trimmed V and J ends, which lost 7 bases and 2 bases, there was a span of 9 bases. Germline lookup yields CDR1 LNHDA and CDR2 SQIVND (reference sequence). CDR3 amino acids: CASTPAGNQPQHF. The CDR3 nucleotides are TGTGCCAGTACCCCCGCGGGCAATCAGCCCCAGCATTTT. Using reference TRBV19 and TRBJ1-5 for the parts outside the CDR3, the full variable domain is DGGITQSPKYLFRKEGQNVTLSCEQNLNHDAMYWYRQDPGQGLRLIYYSQIVNDFQKGDIAEGYSVSREKKESFPLTVTSAQKNPTAFYLCASTPAGNQPQHFGDGTRLSIL.

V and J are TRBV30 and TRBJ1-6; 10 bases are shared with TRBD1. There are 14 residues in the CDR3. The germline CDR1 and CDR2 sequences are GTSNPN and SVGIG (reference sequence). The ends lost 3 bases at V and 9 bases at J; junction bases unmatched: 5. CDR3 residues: CAWRGDRGPSPLHF. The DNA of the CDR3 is TGTGCCTGGAGGGGGGACAGGGGTCCTTCACCCCTCCACTTT.

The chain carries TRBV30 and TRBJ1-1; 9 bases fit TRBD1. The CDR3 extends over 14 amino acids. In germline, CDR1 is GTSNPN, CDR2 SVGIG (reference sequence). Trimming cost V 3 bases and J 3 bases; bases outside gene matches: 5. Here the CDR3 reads CAWSDDRGYTEAFF. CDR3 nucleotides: TGTGCCTGGAGCGACGACAGGGGGTACACTGAAGCTTTCTTT.

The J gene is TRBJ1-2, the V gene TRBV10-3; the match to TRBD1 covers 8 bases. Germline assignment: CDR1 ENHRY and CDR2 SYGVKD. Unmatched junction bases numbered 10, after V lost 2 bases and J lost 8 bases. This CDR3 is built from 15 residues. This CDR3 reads CAISEPDRGLQGYTF. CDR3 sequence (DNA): TGTGCCATCAGTGAGCCTGACAGGGGCCTTCAGGGCTACACCTTC.

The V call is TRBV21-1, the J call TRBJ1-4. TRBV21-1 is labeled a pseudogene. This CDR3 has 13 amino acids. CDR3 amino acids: CASARVLQEKLFF. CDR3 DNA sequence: TGTGCCAGCGCGAGGGTTCTACAAGAAAAACTGTTTTTT.

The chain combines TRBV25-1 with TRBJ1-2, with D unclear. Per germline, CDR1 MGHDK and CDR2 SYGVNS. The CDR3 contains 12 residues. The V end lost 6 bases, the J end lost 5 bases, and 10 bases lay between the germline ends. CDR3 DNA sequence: TGTGCCAGCAGAGAAGAGGGATATGGCTACACCTTC. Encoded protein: CASREEGYGYTF.

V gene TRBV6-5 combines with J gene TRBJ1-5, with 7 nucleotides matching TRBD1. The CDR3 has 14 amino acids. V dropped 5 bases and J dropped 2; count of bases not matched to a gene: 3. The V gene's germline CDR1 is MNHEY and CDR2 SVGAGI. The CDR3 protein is CASSVDRGNQPQHF. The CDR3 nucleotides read TGTGCCAGCAGTGTCGACAGGGGCAATCAGCCCCAGCATTTT.

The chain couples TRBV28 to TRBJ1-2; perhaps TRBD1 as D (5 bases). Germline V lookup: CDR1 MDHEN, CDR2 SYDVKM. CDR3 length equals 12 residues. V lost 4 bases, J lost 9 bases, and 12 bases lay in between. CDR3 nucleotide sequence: TGTGCCAGCAGTTCTCCCGGACACAGCTACACCTTC. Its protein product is CASSSPGHSYTF.

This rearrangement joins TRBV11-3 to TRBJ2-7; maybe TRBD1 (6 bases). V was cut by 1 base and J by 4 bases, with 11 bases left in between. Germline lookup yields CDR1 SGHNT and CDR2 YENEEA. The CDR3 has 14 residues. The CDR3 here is CASSLASGDYEQYF. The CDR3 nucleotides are TGTGCCAGCAGCTTAGCATCAGGGGATTACGAGCAGTACTTC.

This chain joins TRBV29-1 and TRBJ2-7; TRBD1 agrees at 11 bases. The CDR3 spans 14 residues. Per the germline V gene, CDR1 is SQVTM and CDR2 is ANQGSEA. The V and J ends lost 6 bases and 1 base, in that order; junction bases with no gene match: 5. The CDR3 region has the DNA TGCAGCGTCGGCGGACAGGGGGCATCCTACGAGCAGTACTTC. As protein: CSVGGQGASYEQYF.

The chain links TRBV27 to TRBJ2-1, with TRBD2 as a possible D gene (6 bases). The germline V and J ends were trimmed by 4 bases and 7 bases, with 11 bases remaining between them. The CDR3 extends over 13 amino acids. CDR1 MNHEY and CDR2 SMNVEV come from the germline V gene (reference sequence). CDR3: CASSSGSMNEQFF. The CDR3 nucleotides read TGTGCCAGCAGTTCCGGGAGCATGAATGAGCAGTTCTTC.

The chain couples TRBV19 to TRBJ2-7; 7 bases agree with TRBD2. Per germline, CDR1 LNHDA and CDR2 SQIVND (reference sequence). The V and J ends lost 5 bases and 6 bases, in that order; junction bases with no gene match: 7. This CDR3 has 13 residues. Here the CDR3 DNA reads TGTGCCAGTAGTTGGGGGGGGACGGGCGAGCAGTACTTC. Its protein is CASSWGGTGEQYF.

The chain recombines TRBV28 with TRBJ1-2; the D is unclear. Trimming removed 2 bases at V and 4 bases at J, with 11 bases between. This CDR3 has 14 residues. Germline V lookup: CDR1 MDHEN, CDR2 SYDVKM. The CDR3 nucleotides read TGTGCCAGCAGTTTAATTGGGGAGGGCTATGGCTACACCTTC. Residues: CASSLIGEGYGYTF.

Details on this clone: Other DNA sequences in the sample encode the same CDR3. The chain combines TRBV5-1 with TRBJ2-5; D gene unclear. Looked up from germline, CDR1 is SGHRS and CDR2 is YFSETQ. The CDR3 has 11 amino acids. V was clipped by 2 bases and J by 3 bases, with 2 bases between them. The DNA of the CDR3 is TGCGCCAGCAGCTTCAAAGAGACCCAGTACTTC. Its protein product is CASSFKETQYF.

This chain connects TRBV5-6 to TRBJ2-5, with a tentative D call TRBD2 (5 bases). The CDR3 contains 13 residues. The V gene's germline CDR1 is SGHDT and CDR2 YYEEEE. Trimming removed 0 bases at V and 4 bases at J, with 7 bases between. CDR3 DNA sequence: TGTGCCAGCAGCTTGGATCGGGGAGAGACCCAGTACTTC. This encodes CASSLDRGETQYF. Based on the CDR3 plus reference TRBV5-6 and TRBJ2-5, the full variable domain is DAGVTQSPTHLIKTRGQQVTLRCSPKSGHDTVSWYQQALGQGPQFIFQYYEEEERQRGNFPDRFSGHQFPNYSSELNVNALLLGDSALYLCASSLDRGETQYFGPGTRLLVL.

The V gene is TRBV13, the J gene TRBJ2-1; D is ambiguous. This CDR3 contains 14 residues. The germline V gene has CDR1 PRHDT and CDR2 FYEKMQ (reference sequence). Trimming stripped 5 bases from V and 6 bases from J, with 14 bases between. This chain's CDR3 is CASSDSQRPNEQFF. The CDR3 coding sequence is TGTGCCAGCAGCGACTCCCAACGCCCCAATGAGCAGTTCTTC.

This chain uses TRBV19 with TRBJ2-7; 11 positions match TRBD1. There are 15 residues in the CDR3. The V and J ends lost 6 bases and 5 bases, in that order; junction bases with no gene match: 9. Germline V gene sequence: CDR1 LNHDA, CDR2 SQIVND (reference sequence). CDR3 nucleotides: TGTGCCAGTAGCCTGGGGACAGGGGGAGGGGACGAGCAGTACTTC. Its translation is CASSLGTGGGDEQYF.

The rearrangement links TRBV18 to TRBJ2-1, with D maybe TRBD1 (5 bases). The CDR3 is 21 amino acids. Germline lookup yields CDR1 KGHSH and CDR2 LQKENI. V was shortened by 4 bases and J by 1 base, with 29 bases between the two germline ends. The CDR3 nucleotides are TGTGCCAGCTCACTACAGGACCCCGGGTCCAGAACTGTAAGGTCCTACAATGAGCAGTTCTTC. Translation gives CASSLQDPGSRTVRSYNEQFF.

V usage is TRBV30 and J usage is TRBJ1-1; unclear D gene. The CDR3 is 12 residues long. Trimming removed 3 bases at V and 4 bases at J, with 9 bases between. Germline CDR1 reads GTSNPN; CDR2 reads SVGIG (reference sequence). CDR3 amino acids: CAWRWASTEAFF. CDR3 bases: TGTGCCTGGAGGTGGGCGAGCACTGAAGCTTTCTTT.

The CDR3 loop is CAISESRAGETQYF. The CDR3 DNA follows: TGTGCCATCAGTGAGTCGAGAGCGGGAGAGACCCAGTACTTC. This sequence joins TRBV10-3 and TRBJ2-5; a possible D gene is TRBD2 (6 bases). Germline V lookup: CDR1 ENHRY, CDR2 SYGVKD. The CDR3 sequence is 14 residues long. V lost 0 bases, J lost 4 bases, and 9 bases lay in between.

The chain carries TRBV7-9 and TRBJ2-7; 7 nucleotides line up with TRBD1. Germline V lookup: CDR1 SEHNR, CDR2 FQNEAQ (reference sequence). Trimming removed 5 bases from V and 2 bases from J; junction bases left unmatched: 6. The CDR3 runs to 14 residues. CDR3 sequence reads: CASSTGTATYEQYF. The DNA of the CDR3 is TGTGCCAGCAGCACAGGGACAGCAACCTACGAGCAGTACTTC.

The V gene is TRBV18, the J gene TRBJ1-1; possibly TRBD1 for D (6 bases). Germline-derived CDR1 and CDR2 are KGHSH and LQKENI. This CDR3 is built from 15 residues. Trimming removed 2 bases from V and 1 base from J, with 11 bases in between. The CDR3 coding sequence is TGTGCCAGCTCACCAGGACCGGGACAGAACACTGAAGCTTTCTTT. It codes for CASSPGPGQNTEAFF.